This paragraph covers one T cell receptor beta chain sequence. What it recognizes is unknown. The germline V gene encodes CDR1 MNHNS and CDR2 SASEGT. J lost 3 bases, V lost 7 bases, and 5 bases had no gene match. This CDR3 is built from 16 residues. The data were taken from a study of T-cell memory formation after mild COVID-19. Study information: There were largely donor-specific TCR clusters. Study-level findings and limits: Pre-infection memory carried some responding clones, suggesting that cross-reactive memory joined. Clones from the second wave (peaking day 37) had unconfirmed SARS-CoV-2 specificity. Contracting CD8+ clones were enriched in EMRA, CD4+ mainly in CM and EM.

TCRdb ran MiXCR on the 5' RACE reads and lists one entry per CDR3 protein. Of about 210,000 distinct CDR3 sequences listed, over 9.5% are singletons. Specimen: PBMCs or a T cell subset sorted from them (not recorded which). This TCR was recovered from a man aged 18-30 years who had mild COVID-19 (a few samples of this study predate the infection). Cell type and time point are not known. This sequence joins TRBV6-1 and TRBJ2-6; 11 bases line up with TRBD1. CDR3 sequence reads: CASMRDRGYGANVLTF. CDR3 bases: TGTGCCAGCATGAGGGACAGGGGGTATGGGGCCAACGTCCTGACTTTC.